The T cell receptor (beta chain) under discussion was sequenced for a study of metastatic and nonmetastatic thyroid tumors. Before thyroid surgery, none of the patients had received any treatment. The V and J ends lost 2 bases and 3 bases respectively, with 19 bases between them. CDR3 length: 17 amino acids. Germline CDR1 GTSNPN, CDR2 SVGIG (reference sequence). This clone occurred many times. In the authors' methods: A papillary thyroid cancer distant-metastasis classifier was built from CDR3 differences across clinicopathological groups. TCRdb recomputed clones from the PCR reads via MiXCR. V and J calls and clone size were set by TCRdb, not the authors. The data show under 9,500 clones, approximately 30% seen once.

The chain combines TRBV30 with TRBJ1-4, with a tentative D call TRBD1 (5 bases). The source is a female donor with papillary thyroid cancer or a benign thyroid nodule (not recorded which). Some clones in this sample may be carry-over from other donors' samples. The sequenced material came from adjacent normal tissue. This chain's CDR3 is CAWSPPRMGVANEKLFF. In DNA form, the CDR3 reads TGTGCCTGGAGTCCACCCCGGATGGGGGTAGCTAATGAAAAACTGTTTTTT.